A single T cell receptor (beta chain) is shown here with its context. Seattle's enrolled individuals joined amid active infection and were then monitored longitudinally. The sample belongs to a study of blood T cell repertoires in COVID-19. For the study at large: The United States, Italy and Spain supplied acute and convalescent COVID-19 samples. From T cells, B-cell-depleted T cells, or PBMCs came the material, which was cDNA or gDNA.

Per germline, CDR1 MGHRA and CDR2 YSYEKL. The V segment lost 4 bases and the J segment 3 bases; nucleotides outside the gene matches: 2. The CDR3 is made up of 14 amino acids. In the original workflow: Estimated nucleated cell counts came from reference gene primer amplification. This table comes from immunoSEQ multiplex PCR, and its TCRdb copy is limited to in-frame clones, with some not included. The V and J calls and clone size are taken from that table; D and trimming were inferred from the DNA. The sample holds approximately 390,000 clones, about 90% seen once. Sequenced: peripheral blood. The chain uses TRBV4-1 and TRBJ1-2, with 10 nucleotides matching TRBD1. The clonotype originates from a woman aged 60-75 years with COVID-19, enrolled during active disease. CDR3 amino acids: CASSPTGGDYGYTF. The CDR3, as DNA: TGCGCCAGCAGCCCGACAGGGGGCGACTATGGCTACACCTTC.